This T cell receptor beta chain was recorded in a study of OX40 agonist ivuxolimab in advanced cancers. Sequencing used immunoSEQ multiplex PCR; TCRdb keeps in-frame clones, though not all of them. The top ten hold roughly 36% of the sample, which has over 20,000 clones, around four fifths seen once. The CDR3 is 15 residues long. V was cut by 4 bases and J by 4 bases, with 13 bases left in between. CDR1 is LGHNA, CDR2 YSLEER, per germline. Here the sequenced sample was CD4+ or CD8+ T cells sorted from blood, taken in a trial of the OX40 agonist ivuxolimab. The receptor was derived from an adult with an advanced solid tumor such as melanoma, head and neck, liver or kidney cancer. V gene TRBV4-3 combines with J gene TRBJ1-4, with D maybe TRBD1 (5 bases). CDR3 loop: CASSPWGGNNEKLFF. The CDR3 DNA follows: TGCGCCAGCAGCCCCTGGGGGGGAAATAATGAAAAACTGTTTTTT.